This TCR beta chain was sequenced during a study of Graves' ophthalmopathy and Graves' hyperthyroidism. TCR beta CDR3 amplification used RNA transcripts. Second-round multiplex PCR came after first-round RT-PCR with HTBI primers. MiXCR, applied by TCRdb to the multiplex PCR reads, yields one record per CDR3 protein. Among roughly 380,000 distinct CDR3 sequences listed, roughly 15% were seen once. Out of about 9.6 ml of fresh peripheral blood, PBMCs were obtained. Notes on the study in general: Sensitivity reached less than 71% and specificity about 78% when the model predicted ophthalmopathy progression.

Germline lookup yields CDR1 SEHNR and CDR2 FQNEAQ (reference sequence). The CDR3 is 15 residues long. The J segment lost 4 bases and the V segment lost 3 bases, leaving 8 bases of the junction unmatched. This clonotype was detected many times. The antigen is not known. This chain uses TRBV7-9 with TRBJ1-1; TRBD1 aligns across 7 bases. This TCR was recovered from a woman aged 18-29 years with stable Graves' hyperthyroidism. The sample taken for sequencing was peripheral blood. Here the CDR3 reads CASSFPRGSGTEAFF. The CDR3 coding sequence is TGTGCCAGCAGCTTCCCCAGGGGGTCAGGCACTGAAGCTTTCTTT.